The rows below give T cell receptor beta chains drawn from one sample of a study of T-cell reconstitution after alpha-beta-depleted transplantation in children. TCRdb re-called the PCR reads through MiXCR, storing one row per CDR3 protein. The sample includes some 840,000 distinct CDR3 sequences, 15% to 20% of them seen just once. The source material was PBMCs, mostly from graft donor cells, sampled 360 days after TCRalphabeta/CD19-depleted stem cell transplant. The receptors here all came from a male patient between 5 and 17 years old who had a stem cell transplant for acute lymphoblastic leukemia, so the T cells may come from the graft donor. Both conserved end residues are part of each CDR3. Fields, in order: V gene, D gene, J gene, clone size, CDR3 protein, CDR3 DNA. A D gene is named only where the DNA matches it firmly. Some rows mark clone size as missing; the rest say once, few, many or name a class of expanded clone.

V gene: TRBV2
D gene: NA
J gene: TRBJ2-6
clone size: few
CDR3 protein: CASRPDSSGANVLTF
CDR3 DNA: TGTGCCAGCAGACCTGACAGCTCTGGGGCCAACGTCCTGACTTTC

V gene: TRBV6-5
D gene: NA
J gene: TRBJ2-3
clone size: NA
CDR3 protein: CASSYREEGTDTQYF
CDR3 DNA: TGTGCCAGCAGTTATCGGGAAGAGGGGACAGATACGCAGTATTTT

V gene: TRBV27
D gene: NA
J gene: TRBJ2-2
clone size: NA
CDR3 protein: CASRGGTSANTGELFF
CDR3 DNA: TGTGCCAGCAGGGGGGGGACATCAGCGAACACCGGGGAGCTGTTTTTT

V gene: TRBV6-5
D gene: NA
J gene: TRBJ2-4
clone size: few
CDR3 protein: CASSPGRSIQYF
CDR3 DNA: TGTGCCAGCAGTCCAGGGAGGAGCATTCAGTACTTC

V gene: TRBV12-3/TRBV12-4
D gene: NA
J gene: TRBJ2-2
clone size: many
CDR3 protein: CASSFVGNTGELFF
CDR3 DNA: TGTGCCAGCAGTTTTGTCGGGAACACCGGGGAGCTGTTTTTT

V gene: TRBV27
D gene: NA
J gene: TRBJ2-3
clone size: NA
CDR3 protein: CASVSDDSTDTQYF
CDR3 DNA: TGTGCCAGCGTCTCGGATGATAGCACAGATACGCAGTATTTT

V gene: TRBV7-9
D gene: TRBD2
J gene: TRBJ2-7
clone size: few
CDR3 protein: CASSLTGGPYYEQYF
CDR3 DNA: TGTGCCAGCAGCTTAACGGGAGGGCCGTACTACGAGCAGTACTTC

V gene: TRBV4-2
D gene: NA
J gene: TRBJ1-2
clone size: few
CDR3 protein: CASSQEERLGYGYTF
CDR3 DNA: TGTGCCAGCAGCCAAGAGGAAAGGCTCGGCTATGGCTACACCTTC

V gene: TRBV12-3/TRBV12-4
D gene: TRBD2
J gene: TRBJ2-5
clone size: many
CDR3 protein: CASSVTSVRRETQYF
CDR3 DNA: TGTGCCAGCAGTGTGACTAGCGTGAGGAGAGAGACCCAGTACTTC

V gene: TRBV7-9
D gene: NA
J gene: TRBJ2-5
clone size: NA
CDR3 protein: CASSLQQTQYF
CDR3 DNA: TGTGCCAGCAGCTTACAGCAGACCCAGTACTTC

V gene: TRBV23-1
D gene: TRBD2
J gene: TRBJ2-1
clone size: few
CDR3 protein: CASSQSAGLAGPCYNEQFF
CDR3 DNA: TGCGCCAGCAGTCAATCGGCGGGACTAGCGGGACCATGCTACAATGAGCAGTTCTTC

V gene: TRBV9
D gene: TRBD2
J gene: TRBJ2-7
clone size: few
CDR3 protein: CASSVGASGYEQYF
CDR3 DNA: TGTGCCAGCAGCGTAGGCGCTAGCGGGTACGAGCAGTACTTC

V gene: TRBV11-2
D gene: TRBD2
J gene: TRBJ2-1
clone size: few
CDR3 protein: CASMVGVAGGSYNEQFF
CDR3 DNA: TGTGCCAGCATGGTCGGGGTAGCGGGAGGGTCCTACAATGAGCAGTTCTTC

V gene: TRBV12-3/TRBV12-4
D gene: NA
J gene: TRBJ2-4
clone size: many
CDR3 protein: CASSFQSGAKNIQYF
CDR3 DNA: TGTGCCAGCAGTTTCCAGAGCGGAGCCAAAAACATTCAGTACTTC

V gene: TRBV5-1
D gene: NA
J gene: TRBJ2-1
clone size: NA
CDR3 protein: CASKRGGVNEQFF
CDR3 DNA: TGCGCCAGCAAACGAGGGGGAGTCAATGAGCAGTTCTTC

V gene: TRBV5-1
D gene: NA
J gene: TRBJ1-2
clone size: NA
CDR3 protein: CASSLAQGIYGYTF
CDR3 DNA: TGCGCCAGCAGCTTGGCCCAGGGGATCTATGGCTACACCTTC